The sample holds a few counts of the clone carrying this T cell receptor (beta chain). These data belong to a study of immune evolution from preneoplasia to lung adenocarcinoma. Sequencing used immunoSEQ multiplex PCR; TCRdb keeps in-frame clones, though not all of them. The data contain roughly 5,200 clones, roughly 78% of them seen just once; the ten biggest clones take up just over 14%. CDR3 length equals 15 residues. The germline gives CDR1 SGDLS, CDR2 YYNGEE. V lost 0 bases and J lost 0, with 7 bases in between. The TCR sequence derives from a person over 45 with lung adenocarcinoma. The chain combines TRBV9 with TRBJ1-3; no reliable D call. The sample consisted of FFPE normal lung tissue adjacent to the tumor. This CDR3 reads CASSVDPVSGNTIYF. In nucleotides, the CDR3 is TGTGCCAGCAGCGTAGATCCGGTCTCTGGAAACACCATATATTTT.